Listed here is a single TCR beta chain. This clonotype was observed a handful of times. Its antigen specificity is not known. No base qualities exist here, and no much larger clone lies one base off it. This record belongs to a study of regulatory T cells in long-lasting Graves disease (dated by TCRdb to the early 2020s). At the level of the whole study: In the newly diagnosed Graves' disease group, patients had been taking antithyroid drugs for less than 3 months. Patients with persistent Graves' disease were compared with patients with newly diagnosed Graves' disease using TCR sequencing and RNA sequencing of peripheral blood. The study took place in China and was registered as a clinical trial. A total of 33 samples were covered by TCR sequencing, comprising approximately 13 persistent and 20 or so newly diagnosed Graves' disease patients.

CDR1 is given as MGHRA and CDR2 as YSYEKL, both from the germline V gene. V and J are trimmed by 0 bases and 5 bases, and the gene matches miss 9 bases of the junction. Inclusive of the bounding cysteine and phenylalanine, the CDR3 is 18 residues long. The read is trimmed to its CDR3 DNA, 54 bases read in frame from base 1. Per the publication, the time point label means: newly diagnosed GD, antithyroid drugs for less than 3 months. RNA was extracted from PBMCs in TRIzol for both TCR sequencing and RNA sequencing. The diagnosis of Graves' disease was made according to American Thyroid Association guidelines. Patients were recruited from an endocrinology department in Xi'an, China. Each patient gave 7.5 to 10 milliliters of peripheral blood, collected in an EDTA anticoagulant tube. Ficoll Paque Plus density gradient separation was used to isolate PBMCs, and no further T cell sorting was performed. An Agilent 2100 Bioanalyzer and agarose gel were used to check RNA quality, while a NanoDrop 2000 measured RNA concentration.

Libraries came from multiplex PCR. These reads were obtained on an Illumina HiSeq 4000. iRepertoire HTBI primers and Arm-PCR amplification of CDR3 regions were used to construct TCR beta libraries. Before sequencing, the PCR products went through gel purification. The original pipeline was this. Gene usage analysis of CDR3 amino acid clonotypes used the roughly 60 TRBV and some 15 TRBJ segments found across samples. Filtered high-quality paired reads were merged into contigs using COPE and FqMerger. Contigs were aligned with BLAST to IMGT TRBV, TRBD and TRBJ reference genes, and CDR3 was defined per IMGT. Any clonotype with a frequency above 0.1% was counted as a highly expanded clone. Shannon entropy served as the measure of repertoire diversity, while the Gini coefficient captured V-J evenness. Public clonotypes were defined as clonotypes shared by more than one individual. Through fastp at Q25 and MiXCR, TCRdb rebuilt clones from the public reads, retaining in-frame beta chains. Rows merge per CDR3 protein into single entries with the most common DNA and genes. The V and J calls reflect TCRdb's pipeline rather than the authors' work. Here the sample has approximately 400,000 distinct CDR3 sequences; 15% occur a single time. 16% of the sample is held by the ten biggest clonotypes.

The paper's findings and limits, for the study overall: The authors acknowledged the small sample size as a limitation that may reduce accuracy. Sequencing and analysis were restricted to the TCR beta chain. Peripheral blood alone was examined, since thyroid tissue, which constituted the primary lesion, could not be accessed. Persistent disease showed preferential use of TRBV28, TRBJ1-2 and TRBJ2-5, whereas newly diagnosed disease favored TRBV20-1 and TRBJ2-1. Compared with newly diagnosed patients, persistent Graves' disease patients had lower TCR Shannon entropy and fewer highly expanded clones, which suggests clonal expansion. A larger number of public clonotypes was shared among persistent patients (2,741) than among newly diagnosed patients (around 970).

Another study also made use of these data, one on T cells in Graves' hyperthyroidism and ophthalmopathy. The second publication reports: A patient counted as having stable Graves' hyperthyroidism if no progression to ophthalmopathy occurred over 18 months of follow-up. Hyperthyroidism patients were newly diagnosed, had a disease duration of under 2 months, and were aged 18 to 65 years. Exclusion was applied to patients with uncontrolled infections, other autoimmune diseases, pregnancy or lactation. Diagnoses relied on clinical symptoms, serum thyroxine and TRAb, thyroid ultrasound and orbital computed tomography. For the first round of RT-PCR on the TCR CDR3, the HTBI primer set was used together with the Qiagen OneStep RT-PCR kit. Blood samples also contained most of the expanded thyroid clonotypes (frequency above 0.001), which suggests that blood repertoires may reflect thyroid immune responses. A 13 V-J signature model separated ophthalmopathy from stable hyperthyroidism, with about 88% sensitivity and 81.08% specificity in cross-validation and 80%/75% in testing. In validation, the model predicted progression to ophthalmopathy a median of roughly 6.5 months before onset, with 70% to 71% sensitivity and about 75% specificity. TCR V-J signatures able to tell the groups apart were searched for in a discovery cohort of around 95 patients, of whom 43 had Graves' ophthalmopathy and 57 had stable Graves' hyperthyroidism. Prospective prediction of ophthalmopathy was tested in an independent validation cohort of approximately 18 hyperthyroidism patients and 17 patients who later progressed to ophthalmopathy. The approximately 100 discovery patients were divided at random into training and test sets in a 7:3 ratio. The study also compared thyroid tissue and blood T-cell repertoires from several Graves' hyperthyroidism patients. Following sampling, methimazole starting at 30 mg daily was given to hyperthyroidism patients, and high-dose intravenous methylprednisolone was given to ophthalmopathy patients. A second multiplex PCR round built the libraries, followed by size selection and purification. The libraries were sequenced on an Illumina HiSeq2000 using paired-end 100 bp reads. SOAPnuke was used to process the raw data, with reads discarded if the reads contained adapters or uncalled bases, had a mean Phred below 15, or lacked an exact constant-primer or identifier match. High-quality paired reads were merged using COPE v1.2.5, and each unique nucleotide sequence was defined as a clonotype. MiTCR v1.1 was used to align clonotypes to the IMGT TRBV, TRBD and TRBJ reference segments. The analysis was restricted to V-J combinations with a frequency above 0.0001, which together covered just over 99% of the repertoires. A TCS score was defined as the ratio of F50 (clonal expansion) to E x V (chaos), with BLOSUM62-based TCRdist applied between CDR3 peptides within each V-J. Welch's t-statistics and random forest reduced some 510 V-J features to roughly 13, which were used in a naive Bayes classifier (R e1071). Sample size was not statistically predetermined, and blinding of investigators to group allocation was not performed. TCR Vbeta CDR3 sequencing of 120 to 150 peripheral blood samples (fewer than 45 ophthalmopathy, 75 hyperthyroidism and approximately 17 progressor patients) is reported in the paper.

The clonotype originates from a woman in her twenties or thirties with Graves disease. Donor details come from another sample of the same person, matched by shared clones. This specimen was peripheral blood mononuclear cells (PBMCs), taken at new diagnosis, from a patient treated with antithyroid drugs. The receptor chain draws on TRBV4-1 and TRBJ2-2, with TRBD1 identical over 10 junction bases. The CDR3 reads CASSQDQLGTGETGELFF. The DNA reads TGCGCCAGCAGCCAAGACCAGCTTGGGACAGGGGAAACCGGGGAGCTGTTTTTT.